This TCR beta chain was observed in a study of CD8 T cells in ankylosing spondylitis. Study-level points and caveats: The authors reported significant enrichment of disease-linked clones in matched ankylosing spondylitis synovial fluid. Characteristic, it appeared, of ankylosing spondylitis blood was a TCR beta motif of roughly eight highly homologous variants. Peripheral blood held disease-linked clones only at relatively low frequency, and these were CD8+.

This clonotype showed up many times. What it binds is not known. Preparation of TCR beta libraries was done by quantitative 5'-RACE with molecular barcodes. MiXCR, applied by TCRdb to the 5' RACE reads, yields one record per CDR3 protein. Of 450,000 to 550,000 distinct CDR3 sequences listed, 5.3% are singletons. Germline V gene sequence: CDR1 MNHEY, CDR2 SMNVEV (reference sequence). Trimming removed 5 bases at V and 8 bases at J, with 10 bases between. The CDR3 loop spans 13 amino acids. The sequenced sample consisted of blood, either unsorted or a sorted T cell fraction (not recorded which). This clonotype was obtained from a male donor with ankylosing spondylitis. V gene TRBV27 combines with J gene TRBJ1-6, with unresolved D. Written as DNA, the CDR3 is TGTGCCAGCAGTGTGGGCGGTGATTCACCCCTCCACTTT. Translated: CASSVGGDSPLHF.